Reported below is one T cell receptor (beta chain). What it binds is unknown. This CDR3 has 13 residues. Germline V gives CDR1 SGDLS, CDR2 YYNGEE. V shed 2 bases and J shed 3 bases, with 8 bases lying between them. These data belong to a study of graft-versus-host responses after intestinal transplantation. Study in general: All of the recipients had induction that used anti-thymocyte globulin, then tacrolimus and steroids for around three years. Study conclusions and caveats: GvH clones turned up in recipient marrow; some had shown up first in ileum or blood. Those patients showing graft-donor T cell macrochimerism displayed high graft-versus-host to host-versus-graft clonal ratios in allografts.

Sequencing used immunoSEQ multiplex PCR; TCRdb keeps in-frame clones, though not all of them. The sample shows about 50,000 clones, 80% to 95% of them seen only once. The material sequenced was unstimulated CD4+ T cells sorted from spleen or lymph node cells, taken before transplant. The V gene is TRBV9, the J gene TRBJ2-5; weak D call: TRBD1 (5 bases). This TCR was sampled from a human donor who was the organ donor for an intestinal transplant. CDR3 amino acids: CASSVGREETQYF. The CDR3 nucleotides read TGTGCCAGCAGCGTGGGCAGGGAAGAGACCCAGTACTTC. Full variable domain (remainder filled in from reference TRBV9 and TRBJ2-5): DSGVTQTPKHLITATGQRVTLRCSPRSGDLSVYWYQQSLDQGLQFLIQYYNGEERAKGNILERFSAQQFPDLHSELNLSSLELGDSALYFCASSVGREETQYFGPGTRLLVL.